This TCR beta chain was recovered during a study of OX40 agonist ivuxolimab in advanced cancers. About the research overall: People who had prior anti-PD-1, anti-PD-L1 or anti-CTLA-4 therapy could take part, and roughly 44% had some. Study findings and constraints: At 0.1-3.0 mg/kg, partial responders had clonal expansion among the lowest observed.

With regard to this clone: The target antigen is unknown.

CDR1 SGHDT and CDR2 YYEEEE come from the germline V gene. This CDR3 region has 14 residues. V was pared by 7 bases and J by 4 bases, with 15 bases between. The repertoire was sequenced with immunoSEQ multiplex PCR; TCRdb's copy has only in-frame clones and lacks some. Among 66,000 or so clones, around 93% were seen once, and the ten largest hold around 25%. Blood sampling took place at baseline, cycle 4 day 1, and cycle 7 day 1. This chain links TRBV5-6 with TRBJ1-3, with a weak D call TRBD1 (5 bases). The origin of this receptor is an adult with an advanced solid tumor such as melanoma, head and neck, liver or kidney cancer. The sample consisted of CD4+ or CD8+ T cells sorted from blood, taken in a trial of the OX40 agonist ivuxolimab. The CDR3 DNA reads TGTGCCAGCGCGCTCCAGGGCCTAGGAAACACCATATATTTT. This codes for CASALQGLGNTIYF.